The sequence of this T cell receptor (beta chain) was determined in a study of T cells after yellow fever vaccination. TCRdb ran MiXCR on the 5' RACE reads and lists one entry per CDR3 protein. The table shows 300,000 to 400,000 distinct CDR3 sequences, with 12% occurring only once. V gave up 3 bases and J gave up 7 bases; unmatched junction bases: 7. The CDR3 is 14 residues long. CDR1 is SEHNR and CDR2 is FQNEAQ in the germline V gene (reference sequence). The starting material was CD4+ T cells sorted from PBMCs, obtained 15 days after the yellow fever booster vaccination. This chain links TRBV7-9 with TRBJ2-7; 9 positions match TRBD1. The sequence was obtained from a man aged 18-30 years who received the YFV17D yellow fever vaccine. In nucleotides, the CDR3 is TGTGCCAGCAGCTTGACAGGGGGGACTCTTGAGCAGTACTTC. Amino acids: CASSLTGGTLEQYF.